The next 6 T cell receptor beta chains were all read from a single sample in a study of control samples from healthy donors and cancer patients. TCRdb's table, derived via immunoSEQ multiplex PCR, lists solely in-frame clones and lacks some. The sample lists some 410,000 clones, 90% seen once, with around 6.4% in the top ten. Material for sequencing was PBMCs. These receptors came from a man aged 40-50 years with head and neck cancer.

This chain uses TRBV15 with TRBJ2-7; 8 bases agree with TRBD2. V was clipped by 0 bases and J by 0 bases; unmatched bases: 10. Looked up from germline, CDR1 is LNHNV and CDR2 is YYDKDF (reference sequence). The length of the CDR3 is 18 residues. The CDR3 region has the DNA TGTGCCACCAGCAGAGACCCGGGGGGCGGGAGGCGCTCCTACGAGCAGTACTTC. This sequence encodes CATSRDPGGGRRSYEQYF.

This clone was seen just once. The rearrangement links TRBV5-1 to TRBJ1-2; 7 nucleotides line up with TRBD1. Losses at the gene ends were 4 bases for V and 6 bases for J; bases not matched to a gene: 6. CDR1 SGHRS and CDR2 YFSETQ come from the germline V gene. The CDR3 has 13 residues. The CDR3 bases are TGCGCCAGCAGCATGACAGGGTGGGATGGCTACACCTTC. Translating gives CASSMTGWDGYTF.

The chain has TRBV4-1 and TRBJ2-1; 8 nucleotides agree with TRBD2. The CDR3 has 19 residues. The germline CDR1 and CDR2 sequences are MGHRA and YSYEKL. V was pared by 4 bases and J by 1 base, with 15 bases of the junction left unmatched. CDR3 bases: TGCGCCAGCAGCCCCGGGACTAGGCGGCCCGGGGGGTCCTACAATGAGCAGTTCTTC. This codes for CASSPGTRRPGGSYNEQFF.

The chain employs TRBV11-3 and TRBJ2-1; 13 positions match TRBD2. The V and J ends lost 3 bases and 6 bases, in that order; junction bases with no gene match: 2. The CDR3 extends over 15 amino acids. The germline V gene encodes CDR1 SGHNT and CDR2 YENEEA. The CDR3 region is CASSFGTSGINEQFF. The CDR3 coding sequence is TGTGCCAGCAGCTTCGGGACTAGCGGGATCAATGAGCAGTTCTTC.

CDR3 bases: TGTGCCAGCAGCGTAGAGGGACTAGCGGGGGGGCTCTACGAGCAGTACTTC. It encodes CASSVEGLAGGLYEQYF. This chain joins TRBV9 and TRBJ2-7; TRBD2 agrees at 16 bases. Trimming at V came to 0 bases and at J to 3 bases, leaving 3 bases not matched to a gene. The CDR3 is made up of 17 amino acids. The germline V gene has CDR1 SGDLS and CDR2 YYNGEE.

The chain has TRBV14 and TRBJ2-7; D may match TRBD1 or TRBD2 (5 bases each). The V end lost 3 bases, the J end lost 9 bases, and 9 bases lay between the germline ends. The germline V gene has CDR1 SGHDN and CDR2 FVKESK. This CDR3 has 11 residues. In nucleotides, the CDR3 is TGTGCCAGCAGCCAGGGGGAACGGCAGTACTTC. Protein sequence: CASSQGERQYF.